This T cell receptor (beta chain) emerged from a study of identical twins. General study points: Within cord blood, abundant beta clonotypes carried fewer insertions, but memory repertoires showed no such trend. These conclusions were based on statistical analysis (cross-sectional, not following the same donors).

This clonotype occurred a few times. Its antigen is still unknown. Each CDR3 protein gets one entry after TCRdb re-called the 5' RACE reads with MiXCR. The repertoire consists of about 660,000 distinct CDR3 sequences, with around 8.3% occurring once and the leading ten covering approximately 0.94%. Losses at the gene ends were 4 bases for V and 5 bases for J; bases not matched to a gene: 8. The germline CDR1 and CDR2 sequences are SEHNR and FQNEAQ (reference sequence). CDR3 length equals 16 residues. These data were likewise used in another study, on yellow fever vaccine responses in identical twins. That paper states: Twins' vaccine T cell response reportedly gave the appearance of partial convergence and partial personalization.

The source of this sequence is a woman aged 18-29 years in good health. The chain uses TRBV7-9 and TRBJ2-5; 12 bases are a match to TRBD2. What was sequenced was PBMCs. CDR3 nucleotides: TGTGCCAGCAGCTCCAGTCTAGCGGGAGGGCCGGAGACCCAGTACTTC. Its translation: CASSSSLAGGPETQYF.